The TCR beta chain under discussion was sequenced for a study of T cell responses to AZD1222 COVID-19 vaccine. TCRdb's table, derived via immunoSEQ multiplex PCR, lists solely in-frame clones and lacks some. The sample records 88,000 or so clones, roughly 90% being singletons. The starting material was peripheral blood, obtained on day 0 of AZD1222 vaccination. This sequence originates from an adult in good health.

The CDR3, as DNA: TGTGCCAGCCGCTACAGGGGGGCGCTGAACACTGAAGCTTTCTTT. This gives the protein CASRYRGALNTEAFF. This chain uses TRBV27 with TRBJ1-1; 8 nucleotides align to TRBD1. The V gene's germline CDR1 is MNHEY and CDR2 SMNVEV (reference sequence). The CDR3 covers 15 residues. The V gene end was trimmed by 8 bases and the J gene end by 0 bases; junction bases not matched to a gene: 8.